This is a list of T cell receptor beta chains from one sample in a study of regulatory T cells in long-lasting Graves disease. MiXCR, run by TCRdb on the multiplex PCR reads, gives a single entry per CDR3 protein. The sample has roughly 560,000 distinct CDR3 sequences; about 12% are singletons. These same data were also listed under a study on T cells in Graves' hyperthyroidism and ophthalmopathy.

The specimen comprised peripheral blood mononuclear cells (PBMCs), sampled at new diagnosis, from a patient treated with antithyroid drugs. The receptors originated from a woman aged 30 to 39 with Graves disease. CDR3s include the opening cysteine and the closing phenylalanine or tryptophan. The D gene is left open where the match is weak. The size entry is marked missing in some rows and otherwise reads once, few, many or a size class.

clone_size | j_call | v_call | d_call | cdr3_aa | cdr3_nt
many | TRBJ1-6 | TRBV7-8 | - | CASSLGQGQNSPLHF | TGTGCCAGCAGCTTAGGCCAGGGCCAAAATTCACCCCTCCACTTT
few | TRBJ2-2 | TRBV9 | - | CVSSVVGSGGITGELFF | TGTGTCAGCAGCGTAGTTGGGAGCGGAGGGATAACCGGGGAGCTGTTTTTT
few | TRBJ2-1 | TRBV7-9 | - | CASSLMLSEQFF | TGTGCCAGCAGCTTAATGCTATCTGAGCAGTTCTTC
few | TRBJ2-1 | TRBV20-1 | - | CSADHPGPKMQFF | TGCAGTGCGGACCATCCGGGACCCAAGATGCAGTTCTTC
- | TRBJ2-1 | TRBV25-1 | - | CASSEHRAGSYNEQFF | TGTGCCAGCAGTGAACACAGGGCGGGGAGTTACAATGAGCAGTTCTTC
many | TRBJ1-1 | TRBV28 | - | CASRLTRWGALDGAFF | TGTGCCAGCAGACTAACGCGTTGGGGGGCTTTGGACGGAGCTTTCTTT
many | TRBJ2-7 | TRBV28 | TRBD2 | CASSSLGTSGYEQYF | TGTGCCAGCAGTTCACTCGGGACTAGCGGCTACGAGCAGTACTTC
many | TRBJ1-1 | TRBV16 | - | CASSLSGITEAFF | TGTGCCAGCAGCCTTTCCGGGATCACTGAAGCTTTCTTT
- | TRBJ2-2 | TRBV7-2 | TRBD2 | CASSLDSGTYTGELFF | TGTGCCAGCAGCTTGGATAGCGGGACCTACACCGGGGAGCTGTTTTTT
many | TRBJ1-4 | TRBV2 | - | CASSRKVVEKLFF | TGTGCCAGCAGTCGGAAGGTAGTAGAAAAACTGTTTTTT
few | TRBJ2-5 | TRBV20-1 | TRBD2 | CSARDWASGMVEAETQYF | TGCAGTGCTAGAGATTGGGCTAGCGGGATGGTGGAGGCAGAGACCCAGTACTTC
few | TRBJ2-5 | TRBV5-1 | - | CASSLADFQETQYF | TGCGCCAGCAGCTTGGCGGACTTTCAAGAGACCCAGTACTTC
many | TRBJ2-4 | TRBV7-9 | - | CASSLGLESGKNIQYF | TGTGCCAGCAGCTTGGGACTGGAGTCTGGCAAAAACATTCAGTACTTC
many | TRBJ1-2 | TRBV28 | TRBD1 | CASSFRGQGASGYTF | TGTGCCAGCAGTTTCAGGGGACAGGGGGCCTCGGGCTACACCTTC
many | TRBJ2-1 | TRBV18 | TRBD2 | CASSPGPSGDFF | TGTGCCAGCTCACCAGGCCCTAGCGGGGATTTCTTC
many | TRBJ1-5 | TRBV19 | - | CASSRGPQPQHF | TGTGCCAGTAGCCGAGGTCCTCAGCCCCAGCATTTT
many | TRBJ2-2 | TRBV7-2 | - | CASSPTMNTGELFF | TGTGCCAGCAGCCCTACCATGAACACCGGGGAGCTGTTTTTT
- | TRBJ2-2 | TRBV19 | - | CASSKRLVGVKSTGELFF | TGTGCCAGTAGTAAACGACTAGTGGGGGTAAAGAGTACCGGGGAGCTGTTTTTT
many | TRBJ2-1 | TRBV27 | - | CASSFYTDTNEQFF | TGTGCCAGCAGTTTTTATACCGACACCAATGAGCAGTTCTTC
many | TRBJ2-7 | TRBV10-3 | TRBD2 | CAIRGTSGTNEQYF | TGTGCCATCAGGGGGACTAGCGGGACCAACGAGCAGTACTTC